A selection of T cell receptor beta chains follows, all from one sample in a study of shared clonotypes between healthy human individuals. Repertoires were generated with immunoSEQ multiplex PCR, while TCRdb's copy carries only in-frame clones and drops some. Among nearly 1 million clones listed, approximately 80% were seen once. Sequenced: memory CD4+ T cells sorted from blood. Source of these receptors: a man younger than 35 in good health. Both conserved end residues are part of each CDR3. The order of the fields is CDR3 DNA, CDR3 protein, D gene, V gene, clone size, J gene. A D gene is named only where the DNA matches it firmly. A clone size is listed for some rows: how often the clone was seen (once, few, many), or a class if it is expanded.

CDR3 DNA: TGTGCCAGCAGTGAGGGACTAGACTCCTACGAGCAGTACTTC; CDR3 protein: CASSEGLDSYEQYF; D gene: TRBD2; V gene: TRBV6-1; clone size: .; J gene: TRBJ2-7
CDR3 DNA: TGTGCCAGCAGCGTAGCCGGACTAGCGGGGATCAATGAGCAGTTCTTC; CDR3 protein: CASSVAGLAGINEQFF; D gene: TRBD2; V gene: TRBV9; clone size: .; J gene: TRBJ2-1
CDR3 DNA: TGCGCCAGCAGCCTGTATCTTGGACAGGGCTTCTCCTTGCAAGAGACCCAGTACTTC; CDR3 protein: CASSLYLGQGFSLQETQYF; D gene: TRBD1; V gene: TRBV4-3; clone size: .; J gene: TRBJ2-5
CDR3 DNA: TGTGCCAGCAGTCAGGGTTCGGGACAGGATTCACCCCTCCACTTT; CDR3 protein: CASSQGSGQDSPLHF; D gene: TRBD1; V gene: TRBV5-6; clone size: few; J gene: TRBJ1-6
CDR3 DNA: TGTGCCAGCAGCCCCCGCGGGACAGGCCAATCCTACGAGCAGTACTTC; CDR3 protein: CASSPRGTGQSYEQYF; D gene: TRBD1; V gene: TRBV9; clone size: .; J gene: TRBJ2-7
CDR3 DNA: TGTGCCAGCAGTGAAAGGGGGGTACGGAATCAGCCCCAGCATTTT; CDR3 protein: CASSERGVRNQPQHF; D gene: .; V gene: TRBV2; clone size: few; J gene: TRBJ1-5
CDR3 DNA: TGTGCCAGCAGGGGGACAGGTGGCTCCTACGAGCAGTACTTC; CDR3 protein: CASRGTGGSYEQYF; D gene: TRBD1; V gene: TRBV5-6; clone size: .; J gene: TRBJ2-7
CDR3 DNA: TGTGCCAGCAGTTACGGGCGGGACACCGGGGAGCTGTTTTTT; CDR3 protein: CASSYGRDTGELFF; D gene: .; V gene: TRBV6-5; clone size: once; J gene: TRBJ2-2
CDR3 DNA: TGTGCCAGCTCACTCACACTAGCTGGGGAGCAGTTCTTC; CDR3 protein: CASSLTLAGEQFF; D gene: .; V gene: TRBV18; clone size: .; J gene: TRBJ2-1
CDR3 DNA: TGTGCCAGCAGCTTAGGGACAGGGTATAGCTCCTACGAGCAGTACTTC; CDR3 protein: CASSLGTGYSSYEQYF; D gene: TRBD1; V gene: TRBV7-6; clone size: once; J gene: TRBJ2-7
CDR3 DNA: TGTGCCAGCAGGGAAAGGCTGAACACTGAAGCTTTCTTT; CDR3 protein: CASRERLNTEAFF; D gene: .; V gene: TRBV2; clone size: .; J gene: TRBJ1-1
CDR3 DNA: TGCAGCGTTGAGAGGCCGGGATATGGCTACACCTTC; CDR3 protein: CSVERPGYGYTF; D gene: .; V gene: TRBV29-1; clone size: few; J gene: TRBJ1-2
CDR3 DNA: TGTGCCAGCAGCCGCGGACAGGAGTATAGCAATCAGCCCCAGCATTTT; CDR3 protein: CASSRGQEYSNQPQHF; D gene: TRBD1; V gene: TRBV28; clone size: .; J gene: TRBJ1-5
CDR3 DNA: TGTGCCACCAGCAGAGGAGGGGGCTTTTACGAGCAGTACTTC; CDR3 protein: CATSRGGGFYEQYF; D gene: TRBD1; V gene: TRBV15; clone size: .; J gene: TRBJ2-7
CDR3 DNA: TGTGCCAGCAGCTTGGGGACAGGGTGGAACACTGAAGCTTTCTTT; CDR3 protein: CASSLGTGWNTEAFF; D gene: TRBD1; V gene: TRBV7-9; clone size: .; J gene: TRBJ1-1
CDR3 DNA: TGTGCCTGGAGGCCGTCTCCTCCTTTCTGGGACACTGAAGCTTTCTTT; CDR3 protein: CAWRPSPPFWDTEAFF; D gene: .; V gene: TRBV30; clone size: .; J gene: TRBJ1-1
CDR3 DNA: TGTGCCAGCAGTTACTCGGGCAGGAATTCACCCCTCCACTTT; CDR3 protein: CASSYSGRNSPLHF; D gene: .; V gene: TRBV6-5; clone size: .; J gene: TRBJ1-6
CDR3 DNA: TGTGCCAGCAGCTGGGGGCCGGGACAAAGGACTGAAGCTTTCTTT; CDR3 protein: CASSWGPGQRTEAFF; D gene: .; V gene: TRBV5-6; clone size: .; J gene: TRBJ1-1
CDR3 DNA: TGTGCCAGCAGCACACTGACGCTCTCCTCCAACGAGCAGTACTTC; CDR3 protein: CASSTLTLSSNEQYF; D gene: .; V gene: TRBV11-2; clone size: .; J gene: TRBJ2-7
CDR3 DNA: TGTGCCAGCAGCCTACTAGTGACGGGCACAGATACGCAGTATTTT; CDR3 protein: CASSLLVTGTDTQYF; D gene: .; V gene: TRBV5-4; clone size: .; J gene: TRBJ2-3
CDR3 DNA: TGCGCCAGCAGCTTCCCGACTAGCGGGCCCCTCTACGAGCAGTACTTC; CDR3 protein: CASSFPTSGPLYEQYF; D gene: TRBD2; V gene: TRBV5-1; clone size: .; J gene: TRBJ2-7
CDR3 DNA: TGTGCCAGCAGCTTGCCCGGGACAGGGATCAACGAGCAGTACTTC; CDR3 protein: CASSLPGTGINEQYF; D gene: TRBD1; V gene: TRBV5-4; clone size: many; J gene: TRBJ2-7
CDR3 DNA: TGCGCCAGCAGACTGGGATATACAAACTACGAGCAGTACTTC; CDR3 protein: CASRLGYTNYEQYF; D gene: .; V gene: TRBV5-1; clone size: .; J gene: TRBJ2-7
CDR3 DNA: TGTGCCAGCAGCCCTGGGGGTCTGGTCACCGGGGAGCTGTTTTTT; CDR3 protein: CASSPGGLVTGELFF; D gene: .; V gene: TRBV7-9; clone size: .; J gene: TRBJ2-2
CDR3 DNA: TGCAGTGCTGAGGATGGCTACACCTTC; CDR3 protein: CSAEDGYTF; D gene: .; V gene: TRBV20-1; clone size: few; J gene: TRBJ1-2
CDR3 DNA: TGTGCCAGTATCCGTGGGACGGCTAACACCGGGGAGCTGTTTTTT; CDR3 protein: CASIRGTANTGELFF; D gene: .; V gene: TRBV19; clone size: .; J gene: TRBJ2-2
CDR3 DNA: TGCAGCGTTGAAGGCTGGACGGGCACAGATACGCAGTATTTT; CDR3 protein: CSVEGWTGTDTQYF; D gene: .; V gene: TRBV29-1; clone size: .; J gene: TRBJ2-3
CDR3 DNA: TGTGCCTGGAGTGTGACATTCAGAGGCTCTGGAAACACCATATATTTT; CDR3 protein: CAWSVTFRGSGNTIYF; D gene: .; V gene: TRBV30; clone size: .; J gene: TRBJ1-3
CDR3 DNA: TGTGCCAGCAGTGAAGAGGCAGGGCCTCCCCGCGGCTACACCTTC; CDR3 protein: CASSEEAGPPRGYTF; D gene: .; V gene: TRBV2; clone size: .; J gene: TRBJ1-2
CDR3 DNA: TGTGCCAGCCGTTCGGACAGGAACTCCTACGAGCAGTACTTC; CDR3 protein: CASRSDRNSYEQYF; D gene: TRBD1; V gene: TRBV2; clone size: .; J gene: TRBJ2-7
CDR3 DNA: TGTGCCAGCAGTTCCTCAGGGGGTTCCTACGAGCAGTACTTC; CDR3 protein: CASSSSGGSYEQYF; D gene: TRBD1; V gene: TRBV28; clone size: once; J gene: TRBJ2-7
CDR3 DNA: TGTGCCAGCAGGCGACAGGGAATAAACTATGGCTACACCTTC; CDR3 protein: CASRRQGINYGYTF; D gene: TRBD1; V gene: TRBV6-6; clone size: .; J gene: TRBJ1-2
CDR3 DNA: TGTGCCATCAGTGGCCAGAGCAATCAGCCCCAGCATTTT; CDR3 protein: CAISGQSNQPQHF; D gene: .; V gene: TRBV10-3; clone size: .; J gene: TRBJ1-5
CDR3 DNA: TGTGCCAGCAGCCCCCGACTAGCGGGAGGGCAGGCCACCGGGGAGCTGTTTTTT; CDR3 protein: CASSPRLAGGQATGELFF; D gene: TRBD2; V gene: TRBV7-2; clone size: .; J gene: TRBJ2-2
CDR3 DNA: TGTGCCAGCAGCCCTCAGACAGGGAGGGACACTGAAGCTTTCTTT; CDR3 protein: CASSPQTGRDTEAFF; D gene: TRBD1; V gene: TRBV9; clone size: .; J gene: TRBJ1-1
CDR3 DNA: TGTGCCAGCACCCTGACTGGAGGAAATTACGAGCAGTACTTC; CDR3 protein: CASTLTGGNYEQYF; D gene: .; V gene: TRBV5-6; clone size: .; J gene: TRBJ2-7
CDR3 DNA: TGCGCCAGCAGCCCGGAGGTTACCTATAATTCACCCCTCCACTTT; CDR3 protein: CASSPEVTYNSPLHF; D gene: .; V gene: TRBV4-1; clone size: few; J gene: TRBJ1-6
CDR3 DNA: TGTGCCAGCAGTGTGAACGCCATAGATGGCTACACCTTC; CDR3 protein: CASSVNAIDGYTF; D gene: .; V gene: TRBV25-1; clone size: few; J gene: TRBJ1-2
CDR3 DNA: TGCGCCAGCAGTGACGGTTCTAACTACAATGAGCAGTTCTTC; CDR3 protein: CASSDGSNYNEQFF; D gene: .; V gene: TRBV10-2; clone size: .; J gene: TRBJ2-1
CDR3 DNA: TGTGCCATCAGTGAGTTCAGGCAGGGGTACGAGCAGTACTTC; CDR3 protein: CAISEFRQGYEQYF; D gene: .; V gene: TRBV10-3; clone size: .; J gene: TRBJ2-7
CDR3 DNA: TGTGCCAGCAGAGATGACAGGAGCAATCAGCCCCAGCATTTT; CDR3 protein: CASRDDRSNQPQHF; D gene: .; V gene: TRBV6-5; clone size: .; J gene: TRBJ1-5
CDR3 DNA: TGCGCCAGCACCGGAGACCGGGGGAATGAGCAGTTCTTC; CDR3 protein: CASTGDRGNEQFF; D gene: .; V gene: TRBV10-2; clone size: .; J gene: TRBJ2-1
CDR3 DNA: TGCGCCAGCAGCTTTGGTTTGAAGGGGACAGATACGCAGTATTTT; CDR3 protein: CASSFGLKGTDTQYF; D gene: .; V gene: TRBV5-1; clone size: .; J gene: TRBJ2-3
CDR3 DNA: TGCGCCAGCAGCCAAGGTACACAGGGGACAACAGATACGCAGTATTTT; CDR3 protein: CASSQGTQGTTDTQYF; D gene: TRBD1; V gene: TRBV4-3; clone size: .; J gene: TRBJ2-3
CDR3 DNA: TGTGCCAGCACCCTGGGACAGGCGATGAACACTGAAGCTTTCTTT; CDR3 protein: CASTLGQAMNTEAFF; D gene: TRBD1; V gene: TRBV6-1; clone size: .; J gene: TRBJ1-1
CDR3 DNA: TGTGCCAGCAGCCCCAAAGACGGGAGCGGTAGCGGGGAGCTGTTTTTT; CDR3 protein: CASSPKDGSGSGELFF; D gene: .; V gene: TRBV5-4; clone size: .; J gene: TRBJ2-2